This record covers a single TCR beta chain. The source of the sample is a study of OX40 agonist ivuxolimab in advanced cancers. Data came from immunoSEQ multiplex PCR; TCRdb stores just in-frame clones and leaves some out. The sample contains 98,000 or so clones, approximately 90% of which appear only once. The clonotype originates from an adult with an advanced solid tumor such as melanoma, head and neck, liver or kidney cancer. The sample was CD4+ or CD8+ T cells sorted from blood, taken in a trial of the OX40 agonist ivuxolimab.

The CDR3 nucleotides are TGTGCCAGCAGTCCCGGACAGGGACCTTACAATGAGCAGTTCTTC. It translates to CASSPGQGPYNEQFF. The rearrangement links TRBV7-6 to TRBJ2-1; 8 bases agree with TRBD1. Per the germline V gene, CDR1 is SGHVS and CDR2 is FNYEAQ. This CDR3 has 15 residues. The ends lost 6 bases at V and 4 bases at J; junction bases unmatched: 8.